This TCR beta chain was sequenced in a study of shared clonotypes between healthy human individuals. Overall study results and limits: A small donor pool kept down the genetic and exposure-history diversity that was represented.

TCRdb's copy holds only in-frame clones and misses some; the assay was immunoSEQ multiplex PCR. The sample carries 2 million to 2.5 million clones, roughly 95% recorded once. Trimming took 1 base from V and 5 from J, leaving 6 bases between them. CDR3 length equals 12 residues. CDR1 is SGHRS, CDR2 YFSETQ, per germline. Note on this clone: Its antigen is unknown. In the same sample, other DNA sequences code for this CDR3.

The sequence was collected from a man aged 18-30 years in good health. Specimen: naive CD4+ T cells sorted from blood. This sample's subset: CD45RA+ positively selected. This chain uses TRBV5-1 with TRBJ2-5; TRBD1 is a possible D gene (6 bases). In nucleotides, the CDR3 is TGCGCCAGCAGCTTGACAGGGGAGACCCAGTACTTC. Its protein is CASSLTGETQYF. Full variable domain (rest looked up from reference TRBV5-1 and TRBJ2-5): KAGVTQTPRYLIKTRGQQVTLSCSPISGHRSVSWYQQTPGQGLQFLFEYFSETQRNKGNFPGRFSGRQFSNSRSEMNVSTLELGDSALYLCASSLTGETQYFGPGTRLLVL.